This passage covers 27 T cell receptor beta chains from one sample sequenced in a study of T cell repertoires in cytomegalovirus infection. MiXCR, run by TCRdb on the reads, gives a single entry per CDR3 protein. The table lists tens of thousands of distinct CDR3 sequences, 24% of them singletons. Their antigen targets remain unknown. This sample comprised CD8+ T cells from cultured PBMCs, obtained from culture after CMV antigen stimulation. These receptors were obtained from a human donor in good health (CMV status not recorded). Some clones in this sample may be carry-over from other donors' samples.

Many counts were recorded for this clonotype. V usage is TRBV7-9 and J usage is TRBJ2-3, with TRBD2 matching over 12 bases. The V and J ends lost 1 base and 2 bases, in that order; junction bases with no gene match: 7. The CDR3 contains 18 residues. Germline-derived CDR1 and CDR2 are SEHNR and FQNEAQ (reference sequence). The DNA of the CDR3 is TGTGCCAGCAGCTTAGGTCCAGGACTAGCGGGGCTCACAGATACGCAGTATTTT. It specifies CASSLGPGLAGLTDTQYF.

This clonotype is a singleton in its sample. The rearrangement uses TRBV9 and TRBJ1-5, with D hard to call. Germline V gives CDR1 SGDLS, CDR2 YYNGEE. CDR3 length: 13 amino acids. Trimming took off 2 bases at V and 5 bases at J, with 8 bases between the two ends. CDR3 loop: CASSVGGHQPQHF. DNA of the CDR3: TGTGCCAGCAGCGTTGGAGGCCATCAGCCCCAGCATTTT.

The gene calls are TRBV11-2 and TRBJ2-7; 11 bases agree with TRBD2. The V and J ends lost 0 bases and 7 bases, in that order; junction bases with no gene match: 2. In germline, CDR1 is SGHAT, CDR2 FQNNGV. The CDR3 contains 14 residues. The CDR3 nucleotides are TGTGCCAGCAGCTTAGAATTAGCGGGAGGGGAGCAGTACTTC. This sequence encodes CASSLELAGGEQYF.

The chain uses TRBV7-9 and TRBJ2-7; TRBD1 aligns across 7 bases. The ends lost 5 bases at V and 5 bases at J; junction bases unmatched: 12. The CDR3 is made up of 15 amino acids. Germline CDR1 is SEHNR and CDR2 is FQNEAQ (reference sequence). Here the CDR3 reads CASSPRVGGFDEQYF. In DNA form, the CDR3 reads TGTGCCAGCAGCCCCCGGGTAGGGGGCTTCGACGAGCAGTACTTC.

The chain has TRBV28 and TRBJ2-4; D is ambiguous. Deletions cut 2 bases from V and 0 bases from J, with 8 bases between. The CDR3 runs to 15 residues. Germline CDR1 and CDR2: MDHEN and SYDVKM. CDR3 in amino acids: CASSLTDLAKNIQYF. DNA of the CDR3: TGTGCCAGCAGTTTAACGGACCTAGCCAAAAACATTCAGTACTTC.

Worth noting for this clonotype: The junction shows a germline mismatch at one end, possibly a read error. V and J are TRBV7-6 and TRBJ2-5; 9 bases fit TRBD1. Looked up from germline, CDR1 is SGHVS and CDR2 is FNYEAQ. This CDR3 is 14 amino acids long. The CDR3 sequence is CVSSPGTGYETQYF. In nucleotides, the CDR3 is TGTGTCAGCAGCCCCGGGACAGGGTACGAGACCCAGTACTTC. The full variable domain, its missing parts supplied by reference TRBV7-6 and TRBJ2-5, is GAGVSQSPRYKVTKRGQDVALRCDPISGHVSLYWYRQALGQGPEFLTYFNYEAQQDKSGLPNDRFSAERPEGSISTLTIQRTEQRDSAMYRCVSSPGTGYETQYFGPGTRLLVL.

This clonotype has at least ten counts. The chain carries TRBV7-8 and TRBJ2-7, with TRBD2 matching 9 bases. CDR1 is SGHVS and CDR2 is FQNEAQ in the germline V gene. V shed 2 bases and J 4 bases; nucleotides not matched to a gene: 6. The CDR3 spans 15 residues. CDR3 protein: CASSLRASGAYEQYF. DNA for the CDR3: TGTGCCAGCAGCTTAAGGGCTAGCGGGGCGTACGAGCAGTACTTC.

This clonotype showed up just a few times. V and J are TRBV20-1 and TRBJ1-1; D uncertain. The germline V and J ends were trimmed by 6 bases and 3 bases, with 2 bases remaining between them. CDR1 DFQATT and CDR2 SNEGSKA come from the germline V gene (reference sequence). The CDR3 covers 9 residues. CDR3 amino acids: CSAYTEAFF. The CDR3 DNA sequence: TGCAGTGCATACACTGAAGCTTTCTTT.

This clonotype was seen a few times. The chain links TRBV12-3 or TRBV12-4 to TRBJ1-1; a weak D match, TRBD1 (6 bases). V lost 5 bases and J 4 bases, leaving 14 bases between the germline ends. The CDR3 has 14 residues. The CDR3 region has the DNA TGTGCCAGCAGTCCCCGTGGGGGGCCCACTGAAGCTTTCTTT. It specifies CASSPRGGPTEAFF.

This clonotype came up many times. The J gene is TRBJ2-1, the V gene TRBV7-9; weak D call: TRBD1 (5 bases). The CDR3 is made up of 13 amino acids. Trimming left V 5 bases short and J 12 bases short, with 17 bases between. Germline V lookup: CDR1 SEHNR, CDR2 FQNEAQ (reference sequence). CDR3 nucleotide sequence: TGTGCCAGCAGCCCTCGAATGGGGCCAGGGCAGTTCTTC. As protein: CASSPRMGPGQFF.

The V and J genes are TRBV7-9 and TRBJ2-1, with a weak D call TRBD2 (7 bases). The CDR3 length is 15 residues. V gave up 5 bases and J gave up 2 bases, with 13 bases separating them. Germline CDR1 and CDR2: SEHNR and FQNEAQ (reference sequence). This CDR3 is CASSDGGGPYNEQFF. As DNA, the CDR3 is TGTGCCAGCAGCGATGGGGGGGGGCCCTACAATGAGCAGTTCTTC.

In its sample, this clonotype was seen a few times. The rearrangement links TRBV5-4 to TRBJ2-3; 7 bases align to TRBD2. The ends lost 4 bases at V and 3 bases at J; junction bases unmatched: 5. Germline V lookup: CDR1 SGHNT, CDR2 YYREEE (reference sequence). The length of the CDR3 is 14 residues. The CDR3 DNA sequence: TGTGCCAGCAGCCCCGACGGGGGGACAGATACGCAGTATTTT. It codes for CASSPDGGTDTQYF.

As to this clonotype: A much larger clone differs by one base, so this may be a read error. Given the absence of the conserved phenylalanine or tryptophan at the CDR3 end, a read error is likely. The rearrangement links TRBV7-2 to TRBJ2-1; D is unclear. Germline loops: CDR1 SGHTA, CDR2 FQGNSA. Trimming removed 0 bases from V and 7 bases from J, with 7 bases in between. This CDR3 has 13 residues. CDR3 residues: CASSLALGNEQFV. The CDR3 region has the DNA TGTGCCAGCAGCTTAGCGCTAGGAAATGAGCAGTTCGTC.

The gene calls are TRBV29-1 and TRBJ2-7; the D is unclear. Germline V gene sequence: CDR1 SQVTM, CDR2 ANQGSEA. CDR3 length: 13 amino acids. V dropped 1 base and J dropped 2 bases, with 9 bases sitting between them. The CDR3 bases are TGCAGCGTTGAAGGGGATACAACCTACGAGCAGTACTTC. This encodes CSVEGDTTYEQYF.

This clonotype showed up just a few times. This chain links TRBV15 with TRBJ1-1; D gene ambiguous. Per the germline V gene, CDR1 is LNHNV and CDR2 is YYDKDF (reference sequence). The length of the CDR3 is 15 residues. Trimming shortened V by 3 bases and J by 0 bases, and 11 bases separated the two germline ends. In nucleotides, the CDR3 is TGTGCCACCAGCAGTTACACACCAGTGAACACTGAAGCTTTCTTT. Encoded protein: CATSSYTPVNTEAFF.

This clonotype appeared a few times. In nucleotides, the CDR3 is TGTGCCACCAGTGATTTGCGTAGCGGCGGCCCCGTGCAGTTCTTC. Translated, it gives CATSDLRSGGPVQFF. The chain links TRBV24-1 to TRBJ2-1, with D possibly being TRBD2 (6 bases). V dropped 0 bases and J dropped 12 bases, with 17 bases sitting between them. Germline V gene sequence: CDR1 KGHDR, CDR2 SFDVKD. CDR3 length: 15 residues.

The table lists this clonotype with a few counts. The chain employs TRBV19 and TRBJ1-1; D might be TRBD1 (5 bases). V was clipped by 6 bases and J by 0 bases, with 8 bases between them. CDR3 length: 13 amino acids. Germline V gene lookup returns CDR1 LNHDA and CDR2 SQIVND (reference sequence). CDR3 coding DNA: TGTGCCAGTAGGGACACAATGAACACTGAAGCTTTCTTT. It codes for CASRDTMNTEAFF.

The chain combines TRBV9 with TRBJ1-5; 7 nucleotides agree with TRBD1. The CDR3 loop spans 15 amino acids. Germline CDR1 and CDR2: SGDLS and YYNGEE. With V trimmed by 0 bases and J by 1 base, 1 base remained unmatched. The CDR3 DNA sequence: TGTGCCAGCAGCGTAGGACAGGGCAGCAATCAGCCCCAGCATTTT. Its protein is CASSVGQGSNQPQHF.

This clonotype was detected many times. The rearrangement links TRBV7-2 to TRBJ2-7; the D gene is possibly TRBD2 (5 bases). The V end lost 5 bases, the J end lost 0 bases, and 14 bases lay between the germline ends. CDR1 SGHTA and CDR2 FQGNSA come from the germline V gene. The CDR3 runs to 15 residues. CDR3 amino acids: CASSPRSGSSYEQYF. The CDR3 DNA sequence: TGTGCCAGCAGCCCCCGCTCGGGAAGCTCCTACGAGCAGTACTTC.

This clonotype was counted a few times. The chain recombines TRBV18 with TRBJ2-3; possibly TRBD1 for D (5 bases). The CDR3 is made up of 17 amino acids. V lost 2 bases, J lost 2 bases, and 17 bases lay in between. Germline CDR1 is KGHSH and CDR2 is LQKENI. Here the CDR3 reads CASSPDSDTLYTDTQYF. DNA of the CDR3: TGTGCCAGCTCACCAGACTCGGACACTCTATACACAGATACGCAGTATTTT. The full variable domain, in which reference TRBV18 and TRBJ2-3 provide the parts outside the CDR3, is NAGVMQNPRHLVRRRGQEARLRCSPMKGHSHVYWYRQLPEEGLKFMVYLQKENIIDESGMPKERFSAEFPKEGPSILRIQQVVRGDSAAYFCASSPDSDTLYTDTQYFGPGTRLTVL.

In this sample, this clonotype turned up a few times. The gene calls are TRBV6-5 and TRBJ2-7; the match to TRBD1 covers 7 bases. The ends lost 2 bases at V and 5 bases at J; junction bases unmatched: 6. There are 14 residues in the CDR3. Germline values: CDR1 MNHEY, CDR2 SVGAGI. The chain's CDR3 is CASSYMQGVDEQYF. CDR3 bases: TGTGCCAGCAGTTACATGCAGGGGGTCGACGAGCAGTACTTC.

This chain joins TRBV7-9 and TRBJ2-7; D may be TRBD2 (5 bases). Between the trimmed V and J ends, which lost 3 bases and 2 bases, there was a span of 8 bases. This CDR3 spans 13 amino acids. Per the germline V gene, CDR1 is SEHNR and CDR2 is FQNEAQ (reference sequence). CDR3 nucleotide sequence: TGTGCCAGCAGCTTTCCGGGAACCTACGAGCAGTACTTC. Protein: CASSFPGTYEQYF.

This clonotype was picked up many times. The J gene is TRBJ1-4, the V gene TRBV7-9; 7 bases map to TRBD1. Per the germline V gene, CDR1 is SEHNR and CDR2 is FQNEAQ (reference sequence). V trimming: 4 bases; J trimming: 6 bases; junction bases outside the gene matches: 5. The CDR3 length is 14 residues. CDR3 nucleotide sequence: TGTGCCAGCAGCTCGCTCCAGGGGGATGAAAAACTGTTTTTT. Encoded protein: CASSSLQGDEKLFF.

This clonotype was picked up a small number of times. DNA for the CDR3: TGTGCCATCAGTGAAACCCGCCCAGGGGCCGCCCTCGGCGAGCAGTACTTC. Translated, it gives CAISETRPGAALGEQYF. The chain uses TRBV10-3 and TRBJ2-7; D possibly corresponds to TRBD1 (6 bases). Germline V gives CDR1 ENHRY, CDR2 SYGVKD. CDR3 length: 17 amino acids. Deletions cut 3 bases from V and 6 bases from J, with 24 bases between.

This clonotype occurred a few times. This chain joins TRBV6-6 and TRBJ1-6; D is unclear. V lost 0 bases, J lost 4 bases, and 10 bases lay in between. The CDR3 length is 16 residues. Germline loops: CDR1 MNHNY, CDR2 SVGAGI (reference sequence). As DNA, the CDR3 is TGTGCCAGCAGTTACTCTCCGGCCTCATATAATTCACCCCTCCACTTT. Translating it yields CASSYSPASYNSPLHF.

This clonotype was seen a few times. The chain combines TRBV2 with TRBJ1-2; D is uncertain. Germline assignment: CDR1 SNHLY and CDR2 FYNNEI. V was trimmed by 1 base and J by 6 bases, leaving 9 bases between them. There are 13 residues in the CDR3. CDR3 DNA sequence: TGTGCCAGCAGTGAAGACCGGTTGAATGGCTACACCTTC. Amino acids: CASSEDRLNGYTF.

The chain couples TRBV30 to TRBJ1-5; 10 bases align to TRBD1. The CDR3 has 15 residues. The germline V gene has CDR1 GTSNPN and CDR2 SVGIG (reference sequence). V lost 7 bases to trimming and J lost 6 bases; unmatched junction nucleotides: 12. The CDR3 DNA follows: TGTGCCTTTAGAGGGGCGGGACAGGGGTTTCAGCCCCAGCATTTT. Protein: CAFRGAGQGFQPQHF.